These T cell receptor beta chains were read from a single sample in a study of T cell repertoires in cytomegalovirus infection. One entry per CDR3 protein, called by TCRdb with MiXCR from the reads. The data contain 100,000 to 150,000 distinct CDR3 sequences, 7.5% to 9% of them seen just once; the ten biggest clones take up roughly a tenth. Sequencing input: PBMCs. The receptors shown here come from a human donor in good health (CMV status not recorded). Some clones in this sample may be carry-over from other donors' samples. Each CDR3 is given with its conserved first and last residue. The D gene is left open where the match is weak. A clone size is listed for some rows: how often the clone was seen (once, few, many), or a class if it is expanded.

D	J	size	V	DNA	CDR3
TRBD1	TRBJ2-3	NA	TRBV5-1	TGCGCCAGCAGCCGTCTAGACAGGGCAGTAGATACGCAGTATTTT	CASSRLDRAVDTQYF
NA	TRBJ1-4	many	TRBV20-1	TGCAGTACCTCCCTTCTGCAGGGATGGGCTAATGAAAAACTGTTTTTT	CSTSLLQGWANEKLFF
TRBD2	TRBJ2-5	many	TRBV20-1	TGCAGTGCCGCCCCCGCTAGCGGGGCACAAGAGACCCAGTACTTC	CSAAPASGAQETQYF
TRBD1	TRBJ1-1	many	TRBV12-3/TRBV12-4	TGTGCCAGCAGCTTTGGACAGGGAAGCACTGAAGCTTTCTTT	CASSFGQGSTEAFF
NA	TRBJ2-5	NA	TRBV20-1	TGCAGTGCCATAACAGGGATAAAGACCCAGTACTTC	CSAITGIKTQYF
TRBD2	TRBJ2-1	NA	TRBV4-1	TGCGCCAGCGAGACGGGGGGTCCCTTTCGTGAGCAGTTCTTC	CASETGGPFREQFF
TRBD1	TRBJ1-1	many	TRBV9	TGTGCCAGCAGCGACCCCAGGACAGGGGGCTTCACGACCGCTTTCTTT	CASSDPRTGGFTTAFF
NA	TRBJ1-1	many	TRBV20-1	TGCAGTGCTCCAAACGGTGGCTCCACTGAAGCTTTCTTT	CSAPNGGSTEAFF
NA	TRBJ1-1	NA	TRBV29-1	TGCAGCGTTGGGAGAGGGGAAGGCACTGAAGCTTTCTTT	CSVGRGEGTEAFF
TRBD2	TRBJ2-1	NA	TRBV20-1	TGCAGTGCTAGAGTATCGACTAGCGGGGGCAATGAGCAGTTCTTC	CSARVSTSGGNEQFF
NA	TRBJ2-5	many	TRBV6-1	TGTGCCACTGGAGGACAAGAGACCCAGTACTTC	CATGGQETQYF
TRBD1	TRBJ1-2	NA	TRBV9	TGTGCCAGCAGCGTCCGGACAGGGAGTTCGTTAGGCTACACCTTC	CASSVRTGSSLGYTF
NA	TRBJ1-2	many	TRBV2	TGTGCCAGCAGTGAAGCCCCCTGGGAGCTCTATGGCTACACCTTC	CASSEAPWELYGYTF
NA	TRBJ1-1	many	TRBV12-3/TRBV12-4	TGTGCCAGCAGACCCACGACTAGGGGGACTGAAGCTTTCTTT	CASRPTTRGTEAFF
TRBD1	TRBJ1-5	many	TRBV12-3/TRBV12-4	TGTGCCAGCCGACAGGGTCTGCTACTGCATTTT	CASRQGLLLHF
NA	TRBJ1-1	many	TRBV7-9	TGTGCCAGCAGCAACGGACAGTCGCACACTGAAGCTTTCTTT	CASSNGQSHTEAFF
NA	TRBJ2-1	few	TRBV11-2	TGTGCCAGCAGCTTATCTCGCGGGGCCTCAGGCAATGAGCAGTTCTTC	CASSLSRGASGNEQFF
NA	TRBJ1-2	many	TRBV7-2	TGTGCCAGCAGCTTAATGGGCTATGGCTACACCTTC	CASSLMGYGYTF
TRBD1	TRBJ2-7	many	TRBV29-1	TGCAGCGCCTCCGGGACAGGGGACGAGCAGTACTTC	CSASGTGDEQYF
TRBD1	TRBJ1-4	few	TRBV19	TGTGCCAGTAGTATCTTCAGGGGGCTTGCAACTAATGAAAAACTGTTTTTT	CASSIFRGLATNEKLFF
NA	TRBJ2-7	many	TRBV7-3	TGTGCCAGCAGCTTTACCGGGGCCTACGAGCAGTACTTC	CASSFTGAYEQYF
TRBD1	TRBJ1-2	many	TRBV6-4	TGTGCCAGCAGCCCCGGGACAGGACTGAACTATGGCTACACCTTC	CASSPGTGLNYGYTF
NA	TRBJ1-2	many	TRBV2	TGTGCCAGCAGGGGCGGGGTGAGTGGCTATGGCTACACCTTC	CASRGGVSGYGYTF
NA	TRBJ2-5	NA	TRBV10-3	TGTGCCACCAAGGCCCCAAGCACGACCCAGTACTTC	CATKAPSTTQYF
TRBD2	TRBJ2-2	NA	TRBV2	TGTGCCAGCACCACAGGACTAGCGGGGATCACCGGGGAGCTGTTTTTT	CASTTGLAGITGELFF
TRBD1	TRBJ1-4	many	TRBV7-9	TGTGCCAGCAGCTTGTACCGGGACAGAGAGGAAAAACTGTTTTTT	CASSLYRDREEKLFF